The 16 T cell receptor beta chains in this list originate from one sample, sequenced in a study of blood T cell repertoires in COVID-19. TCRdb's copy holds only in-frame clones and misses some; the assay was immunoSEQ multiplex PCR. Of a few hundred thousand clones listed, roughly 85% are singletons. Sample: peripheral blood. These receptors came from a woman between 18 and 29 years old with acute or convalescent COVID-19.

This chain links TRBV27 with TRBJ1-5; D gene unclear. Per the germline V gene, CDR1 is MNHEY and CDR2 is SMNVEV (reference sequence). There are 16 residues in the CDR3. The ends were cut back, 8 bases at V and 2 bases at J, with 19 bases in the middle. CDR3 in amino acids: CASSKGVDKGNQPQHF. CDR3 nucleotides: TGTGCCAGCTCAAAGGGAGTCGATAAGGGCAATCAGCCCCAGCATTTT.

This rearrangement joins TRBV2 to TRBJ1-1; the match to TRBD1 covers 9 bases. The V gene end was trimmed by 4 bases and the J gene end by 8 bases; junction bases not matched to a gene: 11. Germline CDR1 and CDR2: SNHLY and FYNNEI. This CDR3 is 15 amino acids long. This CDR3 reads CASSAGTGPKEEAFF. The DNA for the CDR3 is TGTGCCAGCAGTGCCGGGACAGGGCCAAAGGAAGAAGCTTTCTTT.

The chain combines TRBV5-1 with TRBJ2-5, with 7 bases matching TRBD2. The CDR3 has 16 amino acids. CDR1 and CDR2 from the germline V gene are SGHRS and YFSETQ. After removal of 5 bases from V and 5 bases from J, the junction contained 15 bases not matched to a gene. This chain's CDR3 is CASSYGHGAGQETQYF. The CDR3 coding sequence is TGCGCCAGCAGTTACGGACACGGAGCGGGGCAGGAGACCCAGTACTTC.

J is TRBJ1-1 and V is TRBV5-1; D is unresolved. The CDR3 totals 14 residues. Between the trimmed V and J ends, which lost 3 bases and 4 bases, there was a span of 13 bases. The germline V gene encodes CDR1 SGHRS and CDR2 YFSETQ. CDR3 in amino acids: CASSSNMLATEAFF. The CDR3 bases are TGCGCCAGCAGCTCCAACATGTTGGCCACTGAAGCTTTCTTT. The whole variable domain, filled in from reference TRBV5-1 and TRBJ1-1, reads KAGVTQTPRYLIKTRGQQVTLSCSPISGHRSVSWYQQTPGQGLQFLFEYFSETQRNKGNFPGRFSGRQFSNSRSEMNVSTLELGDSALYLCASSSNMLATEAFFGQGTRLTVV.

The chain links TRBV6-2 or TRBV6-3 to TRBJ2-3, with 14 bases that match TRBD2. The CDR3 runs 17 residues. Germline lookup yields CDR1 MNHEY and CDR2 SVGEGT. Trimming took 5 bases from V and 6 from J; bases not matched to a gene: 10. CDR3 nucleotide sequence: TGTGCCAGCAGTCACGCTGGACTAGCGGGGGGCCCCGATACGCAGTATTTT. It yields the protein CASSHAGLAGGPDTQYF.

The chain has TRBV27 and TRBJ1-4; TRBD1 aligns across 9 bases. This CDR3 is built from 14 residues. The V segment lost 6 bases and the J segment 12 bases; nucleotides outside the gene matches: 11. The germline CDR1 and CDR2 sequences are MNHEY and SMNVEV (reference sequence). The CDR3 DNA follows: TGTGCCAGCAGCTACATAGGGACAGGGTCAGAACTGTTTTTT. Protein: CASSYIGTGSELFF.

The chain combines TRBV19 with TRBJ1-2, with D tentatively TRBD1 (5 bases). The CDR3 loop spans 14 amino acids. V lost 0 bases and J lost 6, with 11 bases in between. CDR1 and CDR2 from the germline V gene are LNHDA and SQIVND (reference sequence). The CDR3 loop is CASSIDQRGHGYTF. The CDR3 coding sequence is TGTGCCAGTAGTATAGATCAAAGGGGCCATGGCTACACCTTC.

This clone came up once. The rearrangement joins TRBV9 to TRBJ2-2; 8 bases align to TRBD2. The CDR3 length is 16 residues. Trimming took 4 bases from V and 6 from J; bases not matched to a gene: 11. The germline gives CDR1 SGDLS, CDR2 YYNGEE. The CDR3 DNA sequence: TGTGCCAGCAGCCCCTACCGGGGGGGTAACGCCGGGGAGCTGTTTTTT. As protein: CASSPYRGGNAGELFF.

J is TRBJ2-2 and V is TRBV4-2; D possibly corresponds to TRBD1 (5 bases). The CDR3 length is 19 residues. Germline-derived CDR1 and CDR2 are LGHNA and YNFKEQ. Deletions cut 5 bases from V and 0 bases from J, with 22 bases between. Here the CDR3 DNA reads TGTGCCAGCAGCTCCCGCGGCCAGGGTAGGAGCGCGAACACCGGGGAGCTGTTTTTT. This encodes CASSSRGQGRSANTGELFF.

The chain recombines TRBV30 with TRBJ1-6; the match to TRBD1 covers 8 bases. The CDR3 has 16 residues. Germline V gene lookup returns CDR1 GTSNPN and CDR2 SVGIG (reference sequence). The V segment lost 2 bases and the J segment 7 bases; nucleotides outside the gene matches: 10. This CDR3 is CAWSLPRTGKNSPLHF. CDR3 bases: TGTGCCTGGAGTCTCCCCCGGACAGGGAAAAATTCACCCCTCCACTTT.

This chain joins TRBV2 and TRBJ1-4; tentative D call: TRBD1 (5 bases). Germline V gene sequence: CDR1 SNHLY, CDR2 FYNNEI. This CDR3 is built from 15 residues. Trimming left V 5 bases short and J 4 bases short, with 14 bases between. CDR3 loop: CASSPGRINNEKLFF. The CDR3 DNA reads TGTGCCAGCAGTCCAGGGCGGATAAATAATGAAAAACTGTTTTTT.

This sequence joins TRBV3-1 (or the pseudogene TRBV3-2) and TRBJ2-1, with a possible D match to TRBD2 (5 bases). Germline CDR1 is LGHDT and CDR2 is YNNKEL (reference sequence). The ends were cut back, 4 bases at V and 6 bases at J, with 22 bases in the middle. The CDR3 sequence is 17 residues long. CDR3 bases: TGTGCCAGCAGCCCAAGCATAGGGAGTCGGGCAGGCAATGAGCAGTTCTTC. It is translated as CASSPSIGSRAGNEQFF.

This chain connects TRBV5-1 to TRBJ1-5; no definite D call. Germline CDR1 and CDR2: SGHRS and YFSETQ. The V gene lost 2 bases and the J gene lost 1 base, with 10 bases spanning the gap. The CDR3 has 15 residues. This CDR3 is CASSFFAGSNQPQHF. CDR3 sequence (DNA): TGCGCCAGCAGCTTCTTCGCGGGAAGCAATCAGCCCCAGCATTTT. Filled out from reference TRBV5-1 and TRBJ1-5, the complete variable domain reads KAGVTQTPRYLIKTRGQQVTLSCSPISGHRSVSWYQQTPGQGLQFLFEYFSETQRNKGNFPGRFSGRQFSNSRSEMNVSTLELGDSALYLCASSFFAGSNQPQHFGDGTRLSIL.

This rearrangement joins TRBV24-1 to TRBJ2-7; 7 bases align to TRBD2. CDR3 length equals 13 residues. CDR1 is KGHDR, CDR2 SFDVKD, per germline. V gave up 6 bases and J gave up 4 bases; unmatched junction bases: 5. The chain's CDR3 is CATSSGMGYEQYF. The CDR3, as DNA: TGTGCCACCAGTAGCGGGATGGGATACGAGCAGTACTTC.

J is TRBJ1-1 and V is TRBV2; 8 nucleotides match TRBD1. Germline V gene data show CDR1 as SNHLY and CDR2 as FYNNEI. This CDR3 has 13 residues. With 6 bases clipped from V and 4 bases from J, the junction kept 4 bases outside the gene matches. The CDR3, as DNA: TGTGCCAGCAGATGGACAGGGACCACTGAAGCTTTCTTT. It is translated as CASRWTGTTEAFF. Looking up the rest from reference TRBV2 and TRBJ1-1 gives the full variable domain: EPEVTQTPSHQVTQMGQEVILRCVPISNHLYFYWYRQILGQKVEFLVSFYNNEISEKSEIFDDQFSVERPDGSNFTLKIRSTKLEDSAMYFCASRWTGTTEAFFGQGTRLTVV.

The chain is built from TRBV16 and TRBJ1-1, with D hard to call. The V gene's germline CDR1 is KGHSY and CDR2 FQNENV. The CDR3 is 15 amino acids. Trimming removed 3 bases from V and 4 bases from J, with 15 bases in between. The CDR3 bases are TGTGCCAGCAGCCACCCCCCGGGGTACGGCACTGAAGCTTTCTTT. Translation: CASSHPPGYGTEAFF.